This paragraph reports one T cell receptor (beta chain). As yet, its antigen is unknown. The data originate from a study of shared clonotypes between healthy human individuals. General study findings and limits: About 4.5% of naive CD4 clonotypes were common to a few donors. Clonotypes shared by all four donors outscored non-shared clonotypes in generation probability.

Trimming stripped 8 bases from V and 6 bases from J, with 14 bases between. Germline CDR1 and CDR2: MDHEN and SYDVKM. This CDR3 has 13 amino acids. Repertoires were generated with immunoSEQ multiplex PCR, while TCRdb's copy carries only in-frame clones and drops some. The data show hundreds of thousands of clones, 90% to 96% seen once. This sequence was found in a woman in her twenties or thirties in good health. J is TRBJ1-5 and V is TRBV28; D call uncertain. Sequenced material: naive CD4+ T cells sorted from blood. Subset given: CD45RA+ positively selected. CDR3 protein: CASWGKGGQPQHF. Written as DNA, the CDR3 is TGTGCCAGCTGGGGAAAGGGAGGTCAGCCCCAGCATTTT.